The clone carrying this TCR beta chain was counted between two and nine times. Its antigen is not identified. The CDR3 totals 15 residues. Germline CDR1 and CDR2: SNHLY and FYNNEI. With 10 bases clipped from V and 1 base from J, the junction kept 12 bases outside the gene matches. The sample comes from a study of T-cell memory formation after mild COVID-19. Study results and limitations: Balance between CD4 and CD8 was seen in clones contracting day 15 to 85, and a CD4+ lean was seen in later expanders. Of the contracting clones, CD4+ ones lay mainly in CM and EM, and CD8+ ones in EMRA. Detection of some responders pre-infection suggested pre-existing cross-reactive memory T cells participated.

It was 5'RACE with constant-segment primers that produced the TCR alpha and TCR beta cDNA libraries, which carried sample barcodes and UMIs. TCRdb itself ran the 5' RACE reads through MiXCR, one entry per CDR3 protein. The sample yields hundreds of thousands of distinct CDR3 sequences, under 20% seen once. The chain carries TRBV2 and TRBJ2-5; TRBD2 matches 7 bases. The source of this sequence is a young man who had mild COVID-19 (a few samples of this study predate the infection). Cell type and time point are not known. The sample was PBMCs or a T cell subset sorted from them (not recorded which). CDR3 residues: CATVAGYSRQETQYF. CDR3 in DNA: TGTGCCACGGTAGCGGGCTACTCTCGCCAAGAGACCCAGTACTTC. Using reference TRBV2 and TRBJ2-5 for the parts outside the CDR3, the full variable domain is EPEVTQTPSHQVTQMGQEVILRCVPISNHLYFYWYRQILGQKVEFLVSFYNNEISEKSEIFDDQFSVERPDGSNFTLKIRSTKLEDSAMYFCATVAGYSRQETQYFGPGTRLLVL.